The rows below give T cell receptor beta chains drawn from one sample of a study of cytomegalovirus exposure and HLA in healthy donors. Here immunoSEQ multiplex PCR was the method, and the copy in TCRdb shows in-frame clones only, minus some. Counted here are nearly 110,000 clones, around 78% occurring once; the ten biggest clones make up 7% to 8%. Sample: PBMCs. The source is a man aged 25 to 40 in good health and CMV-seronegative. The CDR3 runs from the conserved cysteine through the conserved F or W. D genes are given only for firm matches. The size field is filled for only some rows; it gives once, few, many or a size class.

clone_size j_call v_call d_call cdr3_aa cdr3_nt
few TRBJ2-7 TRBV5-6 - CASSLGPGPYEQYF TGTGCCAGCAGCCTCGGCCCAGGGCCCTACGAGCAGTACTTC
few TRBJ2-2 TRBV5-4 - CASSRGNRETGELFF TGTGCCAGCAGCCGAGGTAACAGGGAAACCGGGGAGCTGTTTTTT
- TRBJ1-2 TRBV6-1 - CASSPELFYGYTF TGTGCCAGCAGCCCGGAGCTTTTCTATGGCTACACCTTC
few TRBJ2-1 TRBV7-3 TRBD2 CASSLVLAGSNEQFF TGTGCCAGCAGCCTCGTCCTAGCGGGGTCTAATGAGCAGTTCTTC
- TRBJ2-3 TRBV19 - CASSRADTQYF TGTGCCAGTAGTCGAGCAGATACGCAGTATTTT
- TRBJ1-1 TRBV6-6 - CASSYSNPGLFTEAFF TGTGCCAGCAGTTACTCAAATCCAGGGCTATTCACTGAAGCTTTCTTT
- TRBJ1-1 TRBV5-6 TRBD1 CASIYLRTGHTEAFF TGTGCCAGCATCTACCTTAGGACAGGTCACACTGAAGCTTTCTTT
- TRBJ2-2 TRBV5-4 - CASTPVAGTSNTGELFF TGTGCCAGCACCCCCGTTGCAGGAACATCGAACACCGGGGAGCTGTTTTTT
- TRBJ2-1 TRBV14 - CASSHRQSNSYNEQFF TGTGCCAGCAGCCACCGACAGTCTAACTCCTACAATGAGCAGTTCTTC
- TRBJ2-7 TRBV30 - CAWSAPPIGAYEQYF TGTGCCTGGAGCGCCCCACCCATAGGGGCCTACGAGCAGTACTTC
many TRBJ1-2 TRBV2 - CASSEANAYRGYTF TGTGCCAGCAGTGAAGCGAATGCATATAGAGGCTACACCTTC
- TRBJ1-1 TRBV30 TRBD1 CAWSAIGGTAEEAFF TGTGCCTGGAGCGCCATAGGTGGGACAGCAGAGGAAGCTTTCTTT
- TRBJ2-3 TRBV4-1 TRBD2 CASSQGNSGGRGTDTQYF TGCGCCAGCAGCCAAGGGAATAGCGGGGGGCGGGGCACAGATACGCAGTATTTT
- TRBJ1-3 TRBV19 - CASSINSASGNTIYF TGTGCCAGTAGTATAAATTCTGCGTCTGGAAACACCATATATTTT
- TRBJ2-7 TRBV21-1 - CASSPLLVGDRVPYEQYF TGTGCCAGCAGCCCCCTCTTGGTCGGGGACAGGGTCCCTTACGAGCAGTACTTC
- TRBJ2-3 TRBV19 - CATRTGDTQYF TGTGCCACCCGGACTGGAGATACGCAGTATTTT
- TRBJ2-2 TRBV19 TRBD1 CASTKTGGADTGELFF TGTGCCAGTACCAAAACAGGGGGCGCGGACACCGGGGAGCTGTTTTTT
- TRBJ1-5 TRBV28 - CASRWGGGQPQHF TGTGCCAGCCGGTGGGGGGGTGGGCAGCCCCAGCATTTT
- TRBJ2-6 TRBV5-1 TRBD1 CASSLGQGDSGANVLTF TGCGCCAGCAGCTTGGGACAGGGGGACTCTGGGGCCAACGTCCTGACTTTC
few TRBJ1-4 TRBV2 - CASSEGRALNEKLFF TGTGCCAGCAGTGAGGGCAGGGCTTTGAATGAAAAACTGTTTTTT
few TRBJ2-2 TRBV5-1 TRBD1 CASSLRQGVNTGELFF TGCGCCAGCAGCTTGAGACAGGGGGTGAACACCGGGGAGCTGTTTTTT
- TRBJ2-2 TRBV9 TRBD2 CASSVESSGGGNTGELFF TGTGCCAGCAGCGTAGAATCTAGCGGGGGCGGGAACACCGGGGAGCTGTTTTTT
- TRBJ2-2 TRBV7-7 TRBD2 CASSFGLAGGNTGELFF TGTGCCAGCAGCTTCGGACTAGCGGGAGGGAACACCGGGGAGCTGTTTTTT
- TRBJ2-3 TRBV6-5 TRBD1 CASSYSTGDDTDTQYF TGTGCCAGCAGTTACTCCACAGGGGATGACACAGATACGCAGTATTTT
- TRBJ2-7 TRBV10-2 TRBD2 CASAPGSTGTSGTGEQYF TGCGCCAGCGCCCCCGGCTCCACCGGGACTAGCGGGACAGGCGAGCAGTACTTC
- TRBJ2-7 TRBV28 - CASSSRGNLDEQYF TGTGCCAGCAGTTCCAGGGGAAATCTCGACGAGCAGTACTTC
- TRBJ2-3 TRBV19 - CASSIGAALTDTQYF TGTGCCAGTAGTATTGGAGCGGCTCTCACAGATACGCAGTATTTT
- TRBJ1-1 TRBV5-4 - CASSLKSQWNTEAFF TGTGCCAGCAGCTTGAAGTCGCAGTGGAACACTGAAGCTTTCTTT
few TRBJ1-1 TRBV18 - CASSPLGTDTEAFF TGTGCCAGCTCACCACTGGGGACTGACACTGAAGCTTTCTTT
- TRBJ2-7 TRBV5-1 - CASNQGLVRDEQYF TGCGCCAGCAACCAGGGGTTAGTTCGGGACGAGCAGTACTTC
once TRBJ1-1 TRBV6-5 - CASSYSKRVETEAFF TGTGCCAGCAGTTACTCGAAGAGGGTAGAGACTGAAGCTTTCTTT
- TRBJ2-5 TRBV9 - CASSVGTVQETQYF TGTGCCAGCAGCGTAGGGACAGTCCAAGAGACCCAGTACTTC
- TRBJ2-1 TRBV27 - CASSITPGLPYNEQFF TGTGCCAGCAGTATCACCCCTGGGCTGCCTTACAATGAGCAGTTCTTC
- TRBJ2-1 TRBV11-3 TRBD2 CASSHGLAGSHNEQFF TGTGCCAGCAGCCACGGACTAGCGGGATCCCACAATGAGCAGTTCTTC
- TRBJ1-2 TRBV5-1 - CASRLGGRGYTF TGCGCCAGCAGGCTGGGAGGGAGAGGCTACACCTTC
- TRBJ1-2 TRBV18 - CASSPSAGNYGYTF TGTGCCAGCTCACCATCTGCAGGGAACTATGGCTACACCTTC
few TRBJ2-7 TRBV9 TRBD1 CASSAGDRGSSEQYF TGTGCCAGCAGCGCCGGGGACAGGGGGTCGAGCGAGCAGTACTTC
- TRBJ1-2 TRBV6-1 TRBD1 CASSGQGYYGYTF TGTGCCAGCAGTGGACAGGGGTACTATGGCTACACCTTC
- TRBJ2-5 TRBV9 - CASNLGGITETQYF TGTGCCAGCAATCTCGGCGGGATCACGGAGACCCAGTACTTC
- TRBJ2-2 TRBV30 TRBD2 CAWSGIAGNTGELFF TGTGCCTGGAGTGGTATAGCGGGGAACACCGGGGAGCTGTTTTTT
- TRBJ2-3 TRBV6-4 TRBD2 CASSERELTDTQYF TGTGCCAGCAGTGAGCGGGAGCTCACAGATACGCAGTATTTT
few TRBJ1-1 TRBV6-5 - CASNGRATGNTEAFF TGTGCCAGCAACGGCAGGGCGACAGGGAACACTGAAGCTTTCTTT
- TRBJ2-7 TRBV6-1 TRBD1 CASSRDKQGVEQYF TGTGCCAGCAGCCGGGACAAACAGGGGGTCGAGCAGTACTTC
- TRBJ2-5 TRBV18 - CASSPPFGVETQYF TGTGCCAGCTCACCACCGTTCGGGGTTGAGACCCAGTACTTC
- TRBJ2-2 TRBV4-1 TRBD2 CASSQEGGLAGNGELFF TGCGCCAGCAGCCAAGAGGGGGGACTAGCGGGGAACGGGGAGCTGTTTTTT
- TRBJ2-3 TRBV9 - CASRSPGVGDTQYF TGTGCCAGCAGGTCCCCAGGGGTTGGAGATACGCAGTATTTT
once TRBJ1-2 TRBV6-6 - CASTLVRNYGYTF TGTGCCAGCACTCTAGTCCGGAACTATGGCTACACCTTC
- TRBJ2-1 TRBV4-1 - CASSQDRSGPYNEQFF TGCGCCAGCAGCCAAGATCGGAGCGGGCCGTACAATGAGCAGTTCTTC
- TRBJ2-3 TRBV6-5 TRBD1 CASSRDRAEGTQYF TGTGCCAGCAGTAGGGACAGGGCCGAGGGTACGCAGTATTTT
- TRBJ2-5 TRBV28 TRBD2 CASSLWVTSGREETQYF TGTGCCAGCAGTTTATGGGTGACTAGCGGGAGGGAAGAGACCCAGTACTTC
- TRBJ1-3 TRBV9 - CASSVVGSGNTIYF TGTGCCAGCAGCGTCGTCGGCTCTGGAAACACCATATATTTT
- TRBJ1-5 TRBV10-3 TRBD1 CAISGNRGSNQPQHF TGTGCCATCAGTGGGAACAGGGGGTCCAATCAGCCCCAGCATTTT
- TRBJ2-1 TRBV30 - CAWMGVRGSYNEQFF TGTGCCTGGATGGGAGTGCGGGGCTCCTACAATGAGCAGTTCTTC
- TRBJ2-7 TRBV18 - CASSPISSASVVPREQYF TGTGCCAGCTCACCCATCTCGTCGGCGAGCGTTGTACCACGCGAGCAGTACTTC
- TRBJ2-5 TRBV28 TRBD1 CASSLPGTGKTQYF TGTGCCAGCAGTTTACCCGGGACAGGGAAGACCCAGTACTTC